The source of this TCR beta chain is a study of PD-1 blockade in classical Hodgkin lymphoma. Across the whole study: Intravenous nivolumab at 3 mg/kg was given to patients every 2 weeks.

Concerning this clone: The target antigen is unknown.

This CDR3 comprises 15 residues. The V end lost 0 bases, the J end lost 4 bases, and 11 bases lay between the germline ends. In germline, CDR1 is SGDLS, CDR2 YYNGEE. Study results and limitations: CD8+ TCR diversity did not rise significantly by C4D1, unlike CD4+. Reports described newly diagnosed patients as having lower baseline TCR diversity than healthy donors. Diversity similar to that of newly diagnosed patients was seen at baseline in complete responders.

Every one of the patients relapsed after autologous stem cell transplantation (brentuximab vedotin exposure was variable). Clones were read by immunoSEQ multiplex PCR, and TCRdb kept only the in-frame ones, dropping some. Of 30,000 to 40,000 clones listed, 80% to 90% are singletons. This sample comprised peripheral blood mononuclear cells (PBMCs), obtained at baseline. The TCR comes from a human donor with classical Hodgkin lymphoma. This chain uses TRBV9 with TRBJ1-3; D remains ambiguous. CDR3 bases: TGTGCCAGCAGCGTAGATGGGCGGGGAGGAAACACCATATATTTT. Translated: CASSVDGRGGNTIYF. Using reference TRBV9 and TRBJ1-3 for the parts outside the CDR3, the full variable domain is DSGVTQTPKHLITATGQRVTLRCSPRSGDLSVYWYQQSLDQGLQFLIQYYNGEERAKGNILERFSAQQFPDLHSELNLSSLELGDSALYFCASSVDGRGGNTIYFGEGSWLTVV.